The next 26 T cell receptor beta chains were all read from a single sample in a study of identical twins. MiXCR, run by TCRdb on the 5' RACE reads, gives a single entry per CDR3 protein. The sample shows fewer than 500,000 distinct CDR3 sequences, around 24% of them seen only once. These same data were also listed under a study on T cells expressing NK-cell markers.

Specimen: CD4+ T cells sorted from blood. Receptors originate from a woman in her late teens or twenties in good health.

This chain uses TRBV6-2 or TRBV6-3 with TRBJ1-5; 7 positions agree with TRBD1. The CDR3 sequence is 17 residues long. Germline V gene sequence: CDR1 MNHEY, CDR2 SVGEGT. V trimming: 6 bases; J trimming: 5 bases; junction bases outside the gene matches: 16. Written as DNA, the CDR3 is TGTGCCAGCAGACACCTCGTCCGACAGGGCCTATATCAGCCCCAGCATTTT. Its protein product is CASRHLVRQGLYQPQHF.

Here the CDR3 DNA reads TGTGCCAGCAGCTTTTTCTCGACAGGGTTCAATGAGCAGTTCTTC. It specifies CASSFFSTGFNEQFF. The chain recombines TRBV9 with TRBJ2-1; 7 nucleotides agree with TRBD1. Germline V lookup: CDR1 SGDLS, CDR2 YYNGEE. Trimming took 4 bases from V and 6 from J; bases not matched to a gene: 10. The length of the CDR3 is 15 residues. The whole variable domain, remainder taken from reference TRBV9 and TRBJ2-1, is DSGVTQTPKHLITATGQRVTLRCSPRSGDLSVYWYQQSLDQGLQFLIQYYNGEERAKGNILERFSAQQFPDLHSELNLSSLELGDSALYFCASSFFSTGFNEQFFGPGTRLTVL.

The J gene is TRBJ2-3, the V gene TRBV11-1, with no clear D. Deletions cut 6 bases from V and 6 bases from J, with 10 bases between. The CDR3 totals 12 residues. CDR1 and CDR2 from the germline V gene are SGHAT and FQDESV (reference sequence). The CDR3 DNA is TGTGCCAGCAGTCGACGGGCCGATACGCAGTATTTT. Amino acid sequence: CASSRRADTQYF.

This clonotype was counted only a few times. V and J are TRBV5-1 and TRBJ2-5; 9 positions match TRBD2. This CDR3 comprises 15 residues. V dropped 0 bases and J dropped 5; count of bases not matched to a gene: 5. Germline V gene lookup returns CDR1 SGHRS and CDR2 YFSETQ. CDR3 DNA: TGCGCCAGCAGCTTGGTCCTAGCGGGGCCGGAGACCCAGTACTTC. This encodes CASSLVLAGPETQYF.

This clonotype appeared a few times. CDR3 region: CASSGPGKPNYGYTF. In DNA form, the CDR3 reads TGTGCCAGCAGCGGACCCGGGAAACCGAACTATGGCTACACCTTC. The J gene is TRBJ1-2, the V gene TRBV7-2; no reliable D call. From germline, CDR1 is SGHTA and CDR2 FQGNSA. Trimming pared 5 bases from V and 2 bases from J, leaving 15 bases between. This CDR3 region has 15 residues.

Only a few counts were recorded for this clonotype. At one of its ends the junction is not consistent with the germline gene, which may arise from a read error. This chain links TRBV12-5 with TRBJ2-5; 7 bases are a match to TRBD1. CDR3 length equals 15 residues. Germline V gene sequence: CDR1 LGHNT, CDR2 FRNRAP. The CDR3 spells CASGLGDSVQEAQYF. The CDR3 DNA sequence: TGTGCTAGTGGTTTGGGGGACAGCGTTCAAGAGGCCCAGTACTTC.

This clonotype was seen more than once but under ten times. This chain links TRBV6-1 with TRBJ2-7, with D possibly matching TRBD1 (7 bases). The V gene lost 6 bases and the J gene lost 2 bases, with 17 bases spanning the gap. CDR3 length equals 15 residues. CDR1 and CDR2 from the germline V gene are MNHNS and SASEGT. Here the CDR3 DNA reads TGTGCCAGCAGAATATCCCAGGGGGGAGCCTACGAGCAGTACTTC. It is translated as CASRISQGGAYEQYF.

J is TRBJ2-7 and V is TRBV6-5; D is possibly TRBD1 or TRBD2 (6 bases each). V was clipped by 4 bases and J by 7 bases, with 20 bases between them. Germline V gives CDR1 MNHEY, CDR2 SVGAGI. The CDR3 has 15 amino acids. CDR3 protein: CASSSLRGAAVEQYF. CDR3 nucleotides: TGTGCCAGCAGTTCCCTTAGGGGGGCCGCCGTGGAGCAGTACTTC.

V and J are TRBV12-3 or TRBV12-4 and TRBJ1-4; D might be TRBD1 (6 bases). This CDR3 has 17 residues. V lost 6 bases, J lost 6 bases, and 23 bases lay in between. The CDR3 loop is CASSPGVAIGGDEKLFF. CDR3 nucleotide sequence: TGTGCCAGCAGCCCAGGGGTCGCGATCGGGGGGGATGAAAAACTGTTTTTT.

Ten or more counts support this clonotype. The chain has TRBV2 and TRBJ1-2, with D tentatively TRBD1 (5 bases). CDR3 length: 14 residues. V was trimmed by 11 bases and J by 2 bases, leaving 18 bases between them. Germline V CDR1 and CDR2: SNHLY, FYNNEI. CDR3 region: CACRSGALNYGYTF. CDR3 sequence (DNA): TGTGCCTGCCGCTCCGGGGCCCTAAACTATGGCTACACCTTC.

The V gene is TRBV6-1, the J gene TRBJ2-7, with TRBD1 as a possible D gene (6 bases). This CDR3 has 13 amino acids. Trimming took 2 bases from V and 3 from J, leaving 8 bases between them. Per germline, CDR1 MNHNS and CDR2 SASEGT. The DNA for the CDR3 is TGTGCCAGCAGTGAAAGGGACATCTACGAGCAGTACTTC. Protein: CASSERDIYEQYF.

This chain uses TRBV7-8 with TRBJ2-2; perhaps TRBD1 as D (5 bases). CDR1 SGHVS and CDR2 FQNEAQ come from the germline V gene. V shed 9 bases and J shed 2 bases, with 10 bases lying between them. This CDR3 has 13 residues. DNA for the CDR3: TGTGCCAGGGGGCAGGACAACACCGGGGAGCTGTTTTTT. Amino acids: CARGQDNTGELFF.

This clonotype was seen just once. The rearrangement uses TRBV7-2 and TRBJ2-2, with 7 nucleotides matching TRBD1. CDR3 length: 16 amino acids. Trimming cost V 2 bases and J 2 bases; bases outside gene matches: 5. In germline, CDR1 is SGHTA, CDR2 FQGNSA. DNA of the CDR3: TGTGCCAGCAGCTTATTGAGACAGGGAAACACCGGGGAGCTGTTTTTT. Amino acids: CASSLLRQGNTGELFF.

J is TRBJ2-7 and V is TRBV7-3; D call uncertain. The germline V gene encodes CDR1 SGHTA and CDR2 FQGTGA. The V end was cut by 2 bases, the J end by 6 bases, with 11 bases between. The CDR3 is made up of 13 amino acids. CDR3 coding DNA: TGTGCCAGCAGCTTATCCTCACGCGCCGAGCAGTACTTC. Protein: CASSLSSRAEQYF.

In this sample, this clonotype turned up a few times. The chain has TRBV20-1 and TRBJ2-1; D might be TRBD1 (5 bases). V was cut by 3 bases and J by 2 bases, with 11 bases left in between. The CDR3 length is 14 residues. The germline V gene has CDR1 DFQATT and CDR2 SNEGSKA (reference sequence). The CDR3 protein is CSASGRETYNEQFF. The CDR3 bases are TGCAGTGCTAGTGGCAGGGAAACCTACAATGAGCAGTTCTTC.

There are a few counts of this clonotype. V and J are TRBV11-1 and TRBJ2-3; unclear D gene. There are 18 residues in the CDR3. Germline assignment: CDR1 SGHAT and CDR2 FQDESV (reference sequence). The ends were cut back, 5 bases at V and 0 bases at J, with 21 bases in the middle. The CDR3 sequence is CASSPTRLPIPSTDTQYF. Written as DNA, the CDR3 is TGTGCCAGCAGCCCGACCAGACTCCCCATACCTAGCACAGATACGCAGTATTTT.

As DNA, the CDR3 is TGTGCCAGCAGAGCAGCGTTCTCCTACAATGAGCAGTTCTTC. This gives the protein CASRAAFSYNEQFF. The V call is TRBV6-2 or TRBV6-3, the J call TRBJ2-1; D is unresolved. The CDR3 contains 14 residues. Looked up from germline, CDR1 is MNHEY and CDR2 is SVGEGT. Trimming cost V 6 bases and J 0 bases, with 9 bases left between them.

CDR3 in amino acids: CASSLESAVPGELFF. The CDR3, as DNA: TGCGCCAGCAGCTTGGAGTCGGCAGTCCCCGGGGAGCTGTTTTTT. This chain connects TRBV5-1 to TRBJ2-2; D unresolved. Germline lookup yields CDR1 SGHRS and CDR2 YFSETQ. The V gene lost 0 bases and the J gene lost 6 bases, with 12 bases spanning the gap. The CDR3 length is 15 residues.

This clonotype was counted a few times. The chain uses TRBV7-9 and TRBJ1-2; D possibly corresponds to TRBD1 (5 bases). The V end lost 4 bases, the J end lost 5 bases, and 14 bases lay between the germline ends. Germline CDR1 and CDR2: SEHNR and FQNEAQ (reference sequence). The CDR3 loop spans 14 amino acids. The CDR3, as DNA: TGTGCCAGCAGCTCGCAGGGTGACGGATATGGCTACACCTTC. Translated: CASSSQGDGYGYTF.

The chain recombines TRBV7-3 with TRBJ2-3; D assignment may be TRBD1 or TRBD2 (5 bases each). CDR1 and CDR2 from the germline V gene are SGHTA and FQGTGA. Trimming cost V 8 bases and J 4 bases, with 10 bases left between them. The CDR3 has 12 amino acids. The CDR3 is CASGTVSDTQYF. DNA of the CDR3: TGTGCCAGCGGGACCGTTTCAGATACGCAGTATTTT.

The gene calls are TRBV10-2 and TRBJ2-7; TRBD2 matches 11 bases. The CDR3 has 15 amino acids. The trim removed 6 bases at V and 1 base at J, leaving 5 bases unmatched. The germline CDR1 and CDR2 sequences are WSHSY and SAAADI. CDR3 in DNA: TGCGCCAGCAGGACAACTAGCGGGGGATCCTACGAGCAGTACTTC. This sequence encodes CASRTTSGGSYEQYF.

This rearrangement joins TRBV5-1 to TRBJ2-5; D tentatively reads TRBD1 or TRBD2 (6 bases each). The CDR3 consists of 15 residues. Between the trimmed V and J ends, which lost 4 bases and 5 bases, there was a span of 18 bases. Germline V gives CDR1 SGHRS, CDR2 YFSETQ. CDR3 loop: CASSLHPGAEETQYF. The DNA for the CDR3 is TGCGCCAGCAGCCTCCATCCGGGGGCGGAGGAGACCCAGTACTTC.

V is TRBV9 and J is TRBJ2-5; 8 bases map to TRBD1. This CDR3 has 15 residues. Germline V lookup: CDR1 SGDLS, CDR2 YYNGEE. V lost 3 bases, J lost 4 bases, and 8 bases stayed unmatched. This chain's CDR3 is CASSGTGTGGETQYF. The CDR3 nucleotides are TGTGCCAGCAGCGGGACAGGGACGGGTGGAGAGACCCAGTACTTC.

In this sample, this clonotype turned up a few times. The V call is TRBV30, the J call TRBJ1-3; the match to TRBD1 covers 9 bases. The CDR3 is made up of 16 amino acids. CDR1 and CDR2 from the germline V gene are GTSNPN and SVGIG (reference sequence). J was trimmed by 0 bases and V by 3 bases; bases with no gene match: 6. The CDR3 DNA follows: TGTGCCTGGAGAGGGACAGGGTCCACCTCTGGAAACACCATATATTTT. Its translation is CAWRGTGSTSGNTIYF.

In its sample, this clonotype was seen once. The rearrangement joins TRBV18 to TRBJ2-5; 11 bases are shared with TRBD2. After removal of 8 bases from V and 3 bases from J, the junction contained 8 bases not matched to a gene. Germline lookup yields CDR1 KGHSH and CDR2 LQKENI. This CDR3 is built from 15 residues. The CDR3 loop is CASHRGLAEKETQYF. The CDR3 DNA is TGTGCCAGCCATCGGGGACTAGCGGAGAAAGAGACCCAGTACTTC.

The table lists this clonotype with a few counts. The gene calls are TRBV12-3 or TRBV12-4 and TRBJ1-2, with TRBD1 matching 7 bases. This CDR3 has 12 amino acids. Germline trimming cut 7 bases from V and 4 bases from J; bases unmatched to any gene: 3. CDR3 in amino acids: CASTRGSYGYTF. CDR3 DNA: TGTGCCAGCACCAGGGGGAGCTATGGCTACACCTTC.